This entry lists 32 T cell receptor beta chains sequenced from one sample in a study of blood T cell repertoires in COVID-19. TCRdb keeps only in-frame clones here, not all; method: immunoSEQ multiplex PCR. This table has roughly 200,000 clones, 80% to 90% appearing once. The sample comprised PBMCs or T cells enriched from blood (not recorded which). These TCRs come from a woman in her 30s who had been exposed to COVID-19.

This rearrangement joins TRBV21-1 to TRBJ2-1; the D call of TRBD1 is as the table states it, not checked on the DNA. TRBV21-1 is marked as a pseudogene. This CDR3 is built from 15 residues. CDR3 sequence (DNA): TGTGCCAGCAGCAAGGGCAGGGGGGCCTACAATGAGCAGTTCTTC. It specifies CASSKGRGAYNEQFF.

This chain links TRBV9 with TRBJ2-3; 11 bases are a match to TRBD2. Trimming removed 0 bases from V and 5 bases from J; junction bases left unmatched: 2. CDR3 size: 15 residues. Germline loops: CDR1 SGDLS, CDR2 YYNGEE. DNA for the CDR3: TGTGCCAGCAGCGTAGCTAGCGGGGGGAGAGATACGCAGTATTTT. Translating it yields CASSVASGGRDTQYF.

V gene TRBV9 combines with J gene TRBJ2-7, with TRBD2 as a possible D gene (7 bases). The CDR3 runs 16 residues. V gave up 3 bases and J gave up 2 bases, with 18 bases separating them. CDR1 and CDR2 (germline): SGDLS, YYNGEE. Written as DNA, the CDR3 is TGTGCCAGCAGCGCTGACCCGGCGGGGGCCGCCTACGAGCAGTACTTC. Translated, it gives CASSADPAGAAYEQYF.

The J gene is TRBJ2-3, the V gene TRBV6-5, with 8 bases lining up with TRBD2. Germline V gene data show CDR1 as MNHEY and CDR2 as SVGAGI. The CDR3 spans 15 residues. The J segment lost 2 bases and the V segment lost 4 bases, leaving 5 bases of the junction unmatched. The CDR3 bases are TGTGCCAGCAGTTTTGGACTAGCCAACACAGATACGCAGTATTTT. Its protein product is CASSFGLANTDTQYF.

The chain has TRBV3-1 (or the pseudogene TRBV3-2) and TRBJ1-5, with 7 bases fitting TRBD1. The CDR3 has 16 residues. CDR1 is LGHDT and CDR2 is YNNKEL in the germline V gene (reference sequence). The V segment lost 3 bases and the J segment 2 bases; nucleotides outside the gene matches: 7. The CDR3: CASSHATGVGNQPQHF. The CDR3 DNA follows: TGTGCCAGCAGCCACGCCACAGGGGTTGGCAATCAGCCCCAGCATTTT.

The rearrangement uses TRBV9 and TRBJ1-2; no definite D call. Germline assignment: CDR1 SGDLS and CDR2 YYNGEE. Trimming removed 4 bases from V and 8 bases from J, with 12 bases in between. The CDR3 sequence is 12 residues long. CDR3 region: CASSPDLQGYTF. The CDR3 nucleotides are TGTGCCAGCAGCCCCGACTTACAAGGCTACACCTTC.

The V gene is TRBV6-2 or TRBV6-3, the J gene TRBJ2-7; 7 nucleotides line up with TRBD2. Trimming removed 0 bases from V and 7 bases from J; junction bases left unmatched: 15. The CDR3 has 17 residues. Germline CDR1 is MNHEY and CDR2 is SVGEGT. The CDR3 DNA follows: TGTGCCAGCAGTTACTCGACAAGCGGGGAGACCCCTTGGGAGCAGTACTTC. Protein: CASSYSTSGETPWEQYF.

V gene TRBV27 combines with J gene TRBJ2-5; the D gene is possibly TRBD2 (5 bases). The CDR3 extends over 17 amino acids. Germline V CDR1 and CDR2: MNHEY, SMNVEV (reference sequence). Trimming took 6 bases from V and 2 from J, leaving 22 bases between them. As DNA, the CDR3 is TGTGCCAGCAGCCCGGAGGTGGTATTCATGGGGCAAGAGACCCAGTACTTC. Translating it yields CASSPEVVFMGQETQYF.

The V call is TRBV27, the J call TRBJ2-2; unclear D gene. The length of the CDR3 is 12 residues. From germline, CDR1 is MNHEY and CDR2 SMNVEV (reference sequence). Trimming stripped 1 base from V and 7 bases from J, with 4 bases between. The CDR3, as DNA: TGTGCCAGCAGTTTATTATTCGGGGAGCTGTTTTTT. Its translation is CASSLLFGELFF.

The chain combines TRBV7-9 with TRBJ2-1; 12 nucleotides line up with TRBD2. Unmatched junction bases numbered 5, after V lost 4 bases and J lost 7 bases. Germline V gene sequence: CDR1 SEHNR, CDR2 FQNEAQ (reference sequence). CDR3 length: 15 amino acids. The CDR3 DNA is TGTGCCAGCAGCTCGCTAGCGGGGGGGTTGAATGAGCAGTTCTTC. This gives the protein CASSSLAGGLNEQFF.

The chain joins TRBV10-1 to TRBJ1-4; D might be TRBD1 (5 bases). The germline gives CDR1 WNHNN, CDR2 SYGVQD (reference sequence). V was trimmed by 3 bases and J by 3 bases, leaving 8 bases between them. CDR3 length equals 14 residues. CDR3 sequence: CASSDGGANEKLFF. As DNA, the CDR3 is TGCGCCAGCAGTGACGGGGGGGCTAATGAAAAACTGTTTTTT.

The genes are TRBV13 and TRBJ1-2, with 10 positions matching TRBD1. J lost 8 bases, V lost 7 bases, and 4 bases had no gene match. Germline assignment: CDR1 PRHDT and CDR2 FYEKMQ (reference sequence). The CDR3 is 12 amino acids. Written as DNA, the CDR3 is TGTGCCAGCACCCCGGGACAGGGGGGCTACACCTTC. It codes for CASTPGQGGYTF.

This chain uses TRBV6-5 with TRBJ2-7, with D tentatively TRBD2 (6 bases). The CDR3 totals 15 residues. CDR1 MNHEY and CDR2 SVGAGI come from the germline V gene. V lost 0 bases and J lost 0, with 9 bases in between. CDR3 in DNA: TGTGCCAGCAGTTACTCGGGGGGAGTCTCCTACGAGCAGTACTTC. Protein product: CASSYSGGVSYEQYF.

This chain uses TRBV7-9 with TRBJ1-1; D unresolved. The V and J ends lost 1 base and 7 bases respectively, with 7 bases between them. Germline V gene sequence: CDR1 SEHNR, CDR2 FQNEAQ (reference sequence). This CDR3 has 12 residues. CDR3 in DNA: TGTGCCAGCAGCTTAGGCGGAGGTGAAGCTTTCTTT. It is translated as CASSLGGGEAFF.

The chain combines TRBV4-1 with TRBJ1-2, with 9 bases identical to TRBD1. Germline lookup yields CDR1 MGHRA and CDR2 YSYEKL. V gave up 2 bases and J gave up 6 bases; unmatched junction bases: 10. This CDR3 contains 16 residues. The CDR3 sequence: CASSQWDREARDGYTF. The CDR3 bases are TGCGCCAGCAGCCAATGGGACAGGGAGGCGCGGGATGGCTACACCTTC.

The chain carries TRBV2 and TRBJ2-7, with D tentatively TRBD2 (5 bases). Germline V gene data show CDR1 as SNHLY and CDR2 as FYNNEI. V was pared by 4 bases and J by 6 bases, with 13 bases between. This CDR3 has 13 residues. DNA of the CDR3: TGTGCCAGCAGTGGTTCTAGCCTACCCGAGCAGTACTTC. Its protein is CASSGSSLPEQYF.

The chain joins TRBV10-3 to TRBJ2-3, with D perhaps TRBD1 (5 bases). V lost 8 bases to trimming and J lost 4 bases, with 13 bases between them. CDR1 and CDR2 from the germline V gene are ENHRY and SYGVKD. The CDR3 length is 13 residues. CDR3: CAIGPWGPDTQYF. The DNA of the CDR3 is TGTGCCATCGGCCCGTGGGGCCCAGATACGCAGTATTTT.

V and J are TRBV5-1 and TRBJ2-3, with D tentatively TRBD2 (5 bases). The V end lost 0 bases, the J end lost 1 base, and 12 bases lay between the germline ends. CDR3 length: 16 amino acids. Looked up from germline, CDR1 is SGHRS and CDR2 is YFSETQ. The CDR3 nucleotides are TGCGCCAGCAGCTTGGAAGGGCTGCGGGGCACAGATACGCAGTATTTT. This sequence encodes CASSLEGLRGTDTQYF. The variable domain in full, with the rest retrieved from reference TRBV5-1 and TRBJ2-3, is KAGVTQTPRYLIKTRGQQVTLSCSPISGHRSVSWYQQTPGQGLQFLFEYFSETQRNKGNFPGRFSGRQFSNSRSEMNVSTLELGDSALYLCASSLEGLRGTDTQYFGPGTRLTVL.

This clone was observed a single time. The V gene is TRBV24-1, the J gene TRBJ2-7; 7 bases agree with TRBD1. Germline CDR1 KGHDR, CDR2 SFDVKD. CDR3 length: 13 residues. V shed 4 bases, J shed 5 bases, and the junction held 4 bases outside the gene matches. The CDR3 sequence is CATSDDRVNEQYF. Here the CDR3 DNA reads TGTGCCACCAGTGACGACAGGGTAAACGAGCAGTACTTC.

The chain employs TRBV11-3 and TRBJ1-3; D is perhaps TRBD1 (6 bases). The ends were cut back, 8 bases at V and 0 bases at J, with 23 bases in the middle. The germline gives CDR1 SGHNT, CDR2 YENEEA. This CDR3 is 18 amino acids long. CDR3: CASRSGGVASSSGNTIYF. The CDR3 nucleotides read TGTGCCAGCCGCTCGGGGGGCGTCGCCTCCAGCTCTGGAAACACCATATATTTT.

The rearrangement links TRBV3-1 (or the pseudogene TRBV3-2) to TRBJ1-2, with TRBD1 matching over 9 bases. CDR1 LGHDT and CDR2 YNNKEL come from the germline V gene (reference sequence). V shed 6 bases, J shed 7 bases, and the junction held 9 bases outside the gene matches. The CDR3 consists of 14 residues. The CDR3 DNA reads TGTGCCAGCAGTCCTGGGACAGGGAAAATTGGCTACACCTTC. It encodes CASSPGTGKIGYTF.

The chain is built from TRBV5-4 and TRBJ1-5; no reliable D call. The V gene lost 1 base and the J gene lost 5 bases, with 7 bases spanning the gap. The CDR3 loop spans 13 amino acids. Germline V gene sequence: CDR1 SGHNT, CDR2 YYREEE (reference sequence). CDR3 DNA: TGTGCCAGCAGCTTGTGGCCGTATCAGCCCCAGCATTTT. Its translation is CASSLWPYQPQHF.

This clone was seen just once. The V call is TRBV14, the J call TRBJ2-2; 8 nucleotides line up with TRBD1. The junction had 4 bases not matched to a gene; V was cut back by 5 bases and J by 2 bases. CDR1 is SGHDN and CDR2 is FVKESK in the germline V gene. CDR3 length: 15 amino acids. This chain's CDR3 is CASSYDRGNTGELFF. CDR3 DNA: TGTGCCAGCAGCTACGACAGGGGAAACACCGGGGAGCTGTTTTTT.

This chain connects TRBV19 to TRBJ2-1; tentative D call: TRBD1 (6 bases). There are 11 residues in the CDR3. Trimming left V 6 bases short and J 9 bases short, with 9 bases between. Per the germline V gene, CDR1 is LNHDA and CDR2 is SQIVND (reference sequence). CDR3 loop: CASSQGPEQFF. CDR3 coding DNA: TGTGCCAGTAGCCAGGGGCCTGAGCAGTTCTTC.

CDR3 nucleotide sequence: TGTGCCAGCAGCTTAGCTAGCGGGGGAAACACAGATACGCAGTATTTT. Translated: CASSLASGGNTDTQYF. The gene calls are TRBV7-2 and TRBJ2-3; 9 bases match TRBD2. The germline gives CDR1 SGHTA, CDR2 FQGNSA. CDR3 size: 16 residues. V lost 0 bases, J lost 2 bases, and 3 bases stayed unmatched.

The chain employs TRBV27 and TRBJ2-7; weak D call: TRBD2 (6 bases). Germline CDR1 reads MNHEY; CDR2 reads SMNVEV (reference sequence). V gave up 5 bases and J gave up 2 bases, with 19 bases separating them. CDR3 size: 16 residues. The CDR3 nucleotides are TGTGCCAGCAGTCCCTCGGAGGGAGAGACGACCTACGAGCAGTACTTC. It yields the protein CASSPSEGETTYEQYF.

V gene TRBV3-1 (or the pseudogene TRBV3-2) combines with J gene TRBJ1-4; 8 positions match TRBD1. The CDR3 loop spans 14 amino acids. Germline CDR1 and CDR2: LGHDT and YNNKEL (reference sequence). Unmatched junction bases numbered 12, after V lost 4 bases and J lost 14 bases. The CDR3 DNA is TGTGCCAGCAGCCCGGCTCTGGACAGGGTAATGCTGTTTTTT. Its protein is CASSPALDRVMLFF.

This chain connects TRBV7-3 to TRBJ2-1, with 9 nucleotides matching TRBD2. The V gene's germline CDR1 is SGHTA and CDR2 FQGTGA. The CDR3 is made up of 14 amino acids. Trimming at V came to 5 bases and at J to 10 bases, leaving 9 bases not matched to a gene. The CDR3 sequence is CASSLQAGGLEQFF. CDR3 nucleotide sequence: TGTGCCAGCAGCCTACAAGCGGGGGGATTGGAGCAGTTCTTC.

This chain uses TRBV5-5 with TRBJ1-4, with D maybe TRBD1 (5 bases). The CDR3 is 12 amino acids. V lost 5 bases and J lost 11, with 13 bases in between. CDR1 is SGHKS and CDR2 is YYEKEE in the germline V gene (reference sequence). The CDR3 spells CASSSRGEKLFF. CDR3 sequence (DNA): TGTGCCAGCAGTTCGCGGGGCGAGAAACTGTTTTTT. Complete variable domain (other parts from reference TRBV5-5 and TRBJ1-4): DAGVTQSPTHLIKTRGQQVTLRCSPISGHKSVSWYQQVLGQGPQFIFQYYEKEERGRGNFPDRFSARQFPNYSSELNVNALLLGDSALYLCASSSRGEKLFFGSGTQLSVL.

This chain links TRBV5-4 with TRBJ1-2; possibly TRBD1 for D (5 bases). Germline V lookup: CDR1 SGHNT, CDR2 YYREEE (reference sequence). V lost 4 bases, J lost 7 bases, and 11 bases lay in between. The CDR3 is 12 amino acids. The CDR3 here is CASSGAAIGYTF. Written as DNA, the CDR3 is TGTGCCAGCAGCGGGGCTGCTATTGGCTACACCTTC.

V is TRBV3-1 (or the pseudogene TRBV3-2) and J is TRBJ2-7; D might be TRBD1 (6 bases). Trimming removed 1 base from V and 0 bases from J, with 10 bases in between. CDR3 length: 15 residues. The germline V gene encodes CDR1 LGHDT and CDR2 YNNKEL (reference sequence). CDR3 in amino acids: CASSQVGGSSYEQYF. In DNA form, the CDR3 reads TGTGCCAGCAGCCAAGTAGGGGGAAGCTCCTACGAGCAGTACTTC.

V and J are TRBV4-2 and TRBJ2-6; D possibly corresponds to TRBD2 (5 bases). The V gene's germline CDR1 is LGHNA and CDR2 YNFKEQ. V dropped 0 bases and J dropped 0 bases, with 12 bases sitting between them. The CDR3 has 18 residues. DNA for the CDR3: TGTGCCAGCAGCCAAGATAGCGACACAACCTCTGGGGCCAACGTCCTGACTTTC. Translated, it gives CASSQDSDTTSGANVLTF.